The 13 T cell receptor beta chains reported below all come from one sample, sequenced in a study of T-cell memory formation after mild COVID-19 (dated by TCRdb to the early 2020s). Libraries were constructed by 5' RACE. Data came from an Illumina NovaSeq 6000. TCRdb took the public reads, trimmed them with fastp at Q25, ran MiXCR for clone calling and kept in-frame beta chains. Rows with one shared CDR3 protein collapse into an entry with the most common genes and DNA. For this sample there are about 170,000 distinct CDR3 sequences; 10% to 15% appear just once. The ten largest clones add up to approximately 3.5% of the sample. The specimen sequenced was PBMCs or a T cell subset sorted from them (not recorded which). The receptors shown here come from a young man who had mild COVID-19 (a few samples of this study predate the infection). The sample titles of this study are shuffled in the database, so cell type and time point are left out; the donor was told from shared clones.

This sequence joins TRBV5-1 and TRBJ1-2, with TRBD1 matching over 7 bases. The CDR3 runs 15 residues. Germline V gene sequence: CDR1 SGHRS, CDR2 YFSETQ. J gave up 4 bases and V 3 bases, and 9 bases lay outside the gene matches. CDR3 nucleotide sequence: TGCGCCAGCAGCTCAAACCCGACAGGGACCTATGGCTACACCTTC. Its protein product is CASSSNPTGTYGYTF.

The chain is built from TRBV7-2 and TRBJ1-4; D is possibly TRBD1 (6 bases). The CDR3 contains 13 residues. V lost 1 base and J 14 bases, leaving 14 bases between the germline ends. The germline CDR1 and CDR2 sequences are SGHTA and FQGNSA. The CDR3 nucleotides read TGTGCCAGCAGCTTAGTACAGGGAATTTATCTGTTTTTT. It encodes CASSLVQGIYLFF.

This clonotype was seen more than once but under ten times. The chain links TRBV7-9 to TRBJ2-3, with D tentatively TRBD1 (5 bases). CDR3 size: 14 residues. The V end lost 4 bases, the J end lost 0 bases, and 8 bases lay between the germline ends. Germline CDR1 is SEHNR and CDR2 is FQNEAQ (reference sequence). Written as DNA, the CDR3 is TGTGCCAGCAGCTCTTCAGGGAGCACAGATACGCAGTATTTT. This encodes CASSSSGSTDTQYF.

The table lists this clonotype with a count of one. The V call is TRBV11-3, the J call TRBJ2-3; TRBD2 is a possible D gene (5 bases). Germline V gene lookup returns CDR1 SGHNT and CDR2 YENEEA. The CDR3 spans 14 residues. The V end lost 1 base, the J end lost 6 bases, and 11 bases lay between the germline ends. CDR3 sequence (DNA): TGTGCCAGCAGCTTAGCCCAGCCGGGGGATACGCAGTATTTT. Encoded protein: CASSLAQPGDTQYF.

This clonotype was seen a few times. The chain has TRBV5-1 and TRBJ2-7; 8 bases map to TRBD2. CDR1 is SGHRS and CDR2 is YFSETQ in the germline V gene. V was clipped by 2 bases and J by 6 bases; unmatched bases: 7. This CDR3 spans 14 amino acids. This CDR3 reads CASSFGTSPPEQYF. The CDR3 region has the DNA TGCGCCAGCAGCTTCGGGACTAGTCCTCCCGAGCAGTACTTC.

This clonotype was picked up a small number of times. V is TRBV6-5 and J is TRBJ2-5; TRBD1 is a possible D gene (6 bases). In germline, CDR1 is MNHEY, CDR2 SVGAGI. The CDR3 sequence is 13 residues long. V dropped 10 bases and J dropped 5 bases, with 17 bases sitting between them. The CDR3 DNA follows: TGTGCCACCTCTAGGGGGTCGTGGGAGACCCAGTACTTC. Encoded protein: CATSRGSWETQYF.

This clonotype was seen more than once but under ten times. CDR3 protein: CSARDARRNTEAFF. As DNA, the CDR3 is TGCAGTGCTAGAGATGCCCGTCGGAACACTGAAGCTTTCTTT. The chain is built from TRBV20-1 and TRBJ1-1; D not resolved. Germline CDR1 DFQATT, CDR2 SNEGSKA (reference sequence). V was pared by 0 bases and J by 1 base, with 9 bases between. The CDR3 loop spans 14 amino acids.

This clonotype has just a few counts. The chain recombines TRBV9 with TRBJ1-2; TRBD1 matches at 8 bases. With 2 bases clipped from V and 7 bases from J, the junction kept 1 base outside the gene matches. Germline lookup yields CDR1 SGDLS and CDR2 YYNGEE. This CDR3 is built from 12 residues. This chain's CDR3 is CASSVGQGGYTF. As DNA, the CDR3 is TGTGCCAGCAGCGTCGGACAGGGTGGCTACACCTTC. The full variable domain, completed using reference TRBV9 and TRBJ1-2, is DSGVTQTPKHLITATGQRVTLRCSPRSGDLSVYWYQQSLDQGLQFLIQYYNGEERAKGNILERFSAQQFPDLHSELNLSSLELGDSALYFCASSVGQGGYTFGSGTRLTVV.

In this sample, this clonotype turned up a few times. The CDR3 loop reads CASSIILQGSGYTF. The CDR3 coding sequence is TGTGCCAGCAGCATAATACTACAGGGGTCCGGCTACACCTTC. The V call is TRBV11-2, the J call TRBJ1-2; 7 positions match TRBD1. This CDR3 is built from 14 residues. Trimming at V came to 5 bases and at J to 8 bases, leaving 11 bases not matched to a gene. Germline CDR1 and CDR2: SGHAT and FQNNGV.

J is TRBJ1-3 and V is TRBV27; D is undetermined. CDR1 and CDR2 (germline): MNHEY, SMNVEV (reference sequence). The CDR3 spans 16 residues. Trimming pared 10 bases from V and 0 bases from J, leaving 19 bases between. In DNA, the CDR3 is TGTGCCACCCCCAGTTACAGACACACCTCTGGAAACACCATATATTTT. It translates to CATPSYRHTSGNTIYF.

The chain joins TRBV7-8 to TRBJ1-5; 7 positions match TRBD1. The CDR3 totals 15 residues. The V gene end was trimmed by 3 bases and the J gene end by 3 bases; junction bases not matched to a gene: 5. Germline lookup yields CDR1 SGHVS and CDR2 FQNEAQ. The CDR3 region is CASSLTGQPNQPQHF. The CDR3 coding sequence is TGTGCCAGCAGCTTGACGGGACAGCCCAATCAGCCCCAGCATTTT. The complete variable domain, with remaining parts taken from reference TRBV7-8 and TRBJ1-5, reads GAGVSQSPRYKVAKRGQDVALRCDPISGHVSLFWYQQALGQGPEFLTYFQNEAQLDKSGLPSDRFFAERPEGSVSTLKIQRTQQEDSAVYLCASSLTGQPNQPQHFGDGTRLSIL.

This clonotype was counted between two and nine times. This chain uses TRBV9 with TRBJ2-5, with D perhaps being TRBD1 or TRBD2 (6 bases each). The CDR3 extends over 13 amino acids. Germline loops: CDR1 SGDLS, CDR2 YYNGEE. Deletions cut 9 bases from V and 5 bases from J, with 17 bases between. The CDR3 region has the DNA TGTGCCACCGCCCGGGGGCCTGGGGAGACCCAGTACTTC. Protein: CATARGPGETQYF.

This clonotype was observed a few times. The chain couples TRBV27 to TRBJ1-5; D gene uncertain. This CDR3 is built from 14 residues. Germline V CDR1 and CDR2: MNHEY, SMNVEV (reference sequence). V lost 4 bases and J lost 2, with 9 bases in between. The DNA of the CDR3 is TGTGCCAGCAGTTCCCCTTTGCGCAATCAGCCCCAGCATTTT. Amino acids: CASSSPLRNQPQHF.